This record concerns one TCR beta chain sequence. What it binds is unknown. CDR1 is SQVTM and CDR2 is ANQGSEA in the germline V gene. The germline V and J ends were trimmed by 8 bases and 4 bases, with 11 bases remaining between them. CDR3 length: 11 amino acids. The data belong to a study of shared clonotypes between healthy human individuals. Evenly divided among several immunoSEQ plates was the genomic DNA of each subset. In the original processing: There were no quality scores in the junction-only immunoSEQ sequences, so filtering differed. TCRdb's table, derived via immunoSEQ multiplex PCR, lists solely in-frame clones and lacks some. The D gene and trimming were derived from the DNA, and the V and J assignments and clone size from that table. Seen here are about 2 million clones, 85% to 95% observed once, and the top ten hold roughly 1%. Positive CCR7 selection of CD45RO-negative cells yielded the naive CD8 cells, and terminally differentiated effector memory CD45RA+ cells were excluded.

Study-level points and caveats: Only blood samples were collected, and tissue repertoires likely differ.

The source is a man aged 18 to 30 in good health. The sequenced sample consisted of naive CD8+ T cells sorted from blood. This sequence joins TRBV29-1 and TRBJ1-1; D is ambiguous. The CDR3 reads CSIPVATEAFF. The CDR3 DNA reads TGCAGCATCCCTGTGGCCACTGAAGCTTTCTTT.